This T cell receptor (beta chain) was identified during a study of blood T cell repertoires in COVID-19. Study at large: Italy, Spain and the United States were the sources of the convalescent and acute COVID-19 samples. The analysed material was cDNA or gDNA that came from T cells, B-cell-depleted T cells, or PBMCs.

The CDR3 is 15 amino acids. Germline CDR1 and CDR2: LGHDT and YNNKEL (reference sequence). V was trimmed by 1 base and J by 5 bases, leaving 14 bases between them. As handled by the study authors: Amplification of reference gene primers provided the estimated nucleated cell counts. Sequencing was performed with immunoSEQ multiplex PCR; in TCRdb, only in-frame clones are kept and a portion is missing. V, J and clone size reflect that table, while D and trimming were determined from the DNA. The sample records around 59,000 clones, more than 80% being singletons. This clone was found once. Sequencing was performed on peripheral blood. The clonotype was recovered from a man aged 55-75 years with acute or convalescent COVID-19. The V and J genes are TRBV3-1 (or the pseudogene TRBV3-2) and TRBJ2-5; D is possibly TRBD1 (6 bases). CDR3 amino acids: CASSQGGTPLETQYF. In DNA form, the CDR3 reads TGTGCCAGCAGCCAAGGGGGGACACCTCTGGAGACCCAGTACTTC.